Shown below are 8 T cell receptor beta chains from a single sample sequenced in a study of regulatory T cells in long-lasting Graves disease. Indicated time point: persistent/refractory GD, antithyroid drugs over 5 years with positive TRAb. Scientists built the TCR library using RNA that was extracted from PBMCs. Researchers made TCR beta libraries by using iRepertoire HTBI primers and running Arm-PCR on CDR3 regions. TCRdb independently ran MiXCR on the multiplex PCR reads; one entry per CDR3 protein. Here the sample spans roughly 450,000 distinct CDR3 sequences, under 25% being singletons. Sequencing used peripheral blood mononuclear cells (PBMCs), obtained when the disease was refractory, from a patient treated with antithyroid drugs. The receptors were gathered from a female donor with Graves disease.

This clonotype was counted at least ten times. The chain recombines TRBV20-1 with TRBJ2-7; D may be TRBD2 (6 bases). V lost 5 bases to trimming and J lost 5 bases, with 19 bases between them. Per the germline V gene, CDR1 is DFQATT and CDR2 is SNEGSKA (reference sequence). The CDR3 spans 14 residues. The CDR3 region has the DNA TGCAGTGCTCCCTACTACGGGGGTTCCCACGAGCAGTACTTC. This encodes CSAPYYGGSHEQYF.

The J gene is TRBJ1-1, the V gene TRBV2; D is unclear. The CDR3 is 15 residues long. V gave up 2 bases and J gave up 1 base, with 11 bases separating them. CDR1 and CDR2 from the germline V gene are SNHLY and FYNNEI. In DNA, the CDR3 is TGTGCCAGCAGTGAAATGGTACAGAGGAACACTGAAGCTTTCTTT. Its protein is CASSEMVQRNTEAFF.

The rearrangement links TRBV19 to TRBJ1-1; 8 nucleotides agree with TRBD1. V lost 7 bases and J lost 3; bases outside the gene matches: 7. CDR1 LNHDA and CDR2 SQIVND come from the germline V gene (reference sequence). This CDR3 contains 14 residues. CDR3 protein: CASINEDRDTEAFF. DNA for the CDR3: TGTGCCAGTATCAACGAGGACAGGGACACTGAAGCTTTCTTT.

This clonotype was seen at least ten times. The CDR3 DNA reads as TGCAGCGTTGGACAACAAGAGGGAGAAAAACTGTTTTTT. It codes for CSVGQQEGEKLFF. The chain is built from TRBV29-1 and TRBJ1-4; D remains ambiguous. Germline lookup yields CDR1 SQVTM and CDR2 ANQGSEA. The V and J ends lost 4 bases and 8 bases respectively, with 14 bases between them. CDR3 size: 13 residues. Complete variable domain (other parts from reference TRBV29-1 and TRBJ1-4): SAVISQKPSRDICQRGTSLTIQCQVDSQVTMMFWYRQQPGQSLTLIATANQGSEATYESGFVIDKFPISRPNLTFSTLTVSNMSPEDSSIYLCSVGQQEGEKLFFGSGTQLSVL.

The rearrangement links TRBV7-9 to TRBJ1-2; perhaps TRBD1 as D (6 bases). The V gene's germline CDR1 is SEHNR and CDR2 FQNEAQ (reference sequence). The CDR3 runs to 15 residues. V was cut by 2 bases and J by 4 bases, with 14 bases left in between. CDR3 nucleotides: TGTGCCAGCAGCTTACCAGCGGAGGGGGGCTATGGCTACACCTTC. Its protein product is CASSLPAEGGYGYTF. Together with reference TRBV7-9 and TRBJ1-2, the CDR3 gives the full variable domain: DTGVSQNPRHKITKRGQNVTFRCDPISEHNRLYWYRQTLGQGPEFLTYFQNEAQLEKSRLLSDRFSAERPKGSFSTLEIQRTEQGDSAMYLCASSLPAEGGYGYTFGSGTRLTVV.

This clonotype was seen repeatedly, ten times or more. The chain has TRBV12-3 or TRBV12-4 and TRBJ1-1, with 9 bases identical to TRBD1. The length of the CDR3 is 14 residues. Trimming cost V 6 bases and J 5 bases; bases outside gene matches: 7. CDR3 bases: TGTGCCAGCAGGCGCACAGGGGGCCGGACTGAAGCTTTCTTT. Translating it yields CASRRTGGRTEAFF.

This clonotype came up a few times. The genes are TRBV20-1 and TRBJ2-2, with 8 bases identical to TRBD1. The CDR3 is 13 amino acids. J lost 6 bases, V lost 6 bases, and 6 bases had no gene match. The germline V gene encodes CDR1 DFQATT and CDR2 SNEGSKA (reference sequence). The DNA for the CDR3 is TGCAGTGCCCGGACAGGGTCTTCCGGGGAGCTGTTTTTT. Its translation is CSARTGSSGELFF.

In this sample, this clonotype turned up many times. The V gene is TRBV7-2, the J gene TRBJ2-7; D perhaps matches TRBD2 (5 bases). The CDR3 length is 14 residues. V was cut by 1 base and J by 6 bases, with 13 bases left in between. Germline V gives CDR1 SGHTA, CDR2 FQGNSA. The CDR3 region is CASSLEGLALEQYF. The CDR3, as DNA: TGTGCCAGCAGCTTAGAAGGACTCGCCCTCGAGCAGTACTTC.